Below are 22 T cell receptor beta chains sequenced from a single sample in a study of T cell repertoires in cytomegalovirus infection. TCRdb called the reads again in MiXCR, with one record for every CDR3 protein. Of a few hundred thousand distinct CDR3 sequences listed, roughly a sixth are singletons. The sequenced material came from PBMCs. These receptors were collected from a human donor in good health (CMV status not recorded). Some clones in this sample may be carry-over from other donors' samples.

This clonotype showed up just a few times. V gene TRBV12-3 or TRBV12-4 combines with J gene TRBJ1-3, with unresolved D. The V and J ends lost 7 bases and 6 bases respectively, with 13 bases between them. The CDR3 is 13 residues long. CDR3 protein: CASTLGGINTIYF. CDR3 DNA: TGTGCCAGCACCTTAGGAGGGATAAACACCATATATTTT.

The chain is built from TRBV7-6 and TRBJ1-4; D ambiguous. The CDR3 sequence is 14 residues long. The germline gives CDR1 SGHVS, CDR2 FNYEAQ. The V end lost 4 bases, the J end lost 0 bases, and 6 bases lay between the germline ends. CDR3 in amino acids: CASSSLPTNEKLFF. CDR3 nucleotides: TGTGCCAGCAGCTCTTTACCAACTAATGAAAAACTGTTTTTT.

This clonotype appeared a few times. The chain has TRBV10-3 and TRBJ2-1, with 9 nucleotides matching TRBD2. The CDR3 has 15 amino acids. V lost 6 bases and J lost 11; bases outside the gene matches: 14. Germline V CDR1 and CDR2: ENHRY, SYGVKD. CDR3 sequence: CAISLVASGETKQFF. The CDR3 DNA reads TGTGCCATCAGCCTCGTGGCTAGCGGGGAGACAAAGCAGTTCTTC.

This clonotype has more than one count but fewer than ten. The chain recombines TRBV5-1 with TRBJ2-5; 7 bases are a match to TRBD1. Germline assignment: CDR1 SGHRS and CDR2 YFSETQ. The CDR3 is 14 amino acids. After removal of 4 bases from V and 1 base from J, the junction contained 4 bases not matched to a gene. CDR3 region: CASSHRQGQETQYF. The CDR3 region has the DNA TGCGCCAGCAGCCACAGACAGGGCCAAGAGACCCAGTACTTC.

This clonotype was recorded a few times. The chain couples TRBV12-3 or TRBV12-4 to TRBJ2-7; D is possibly TRBD1 (5 bases). The V end lost 6 bases, the J end lost 5 bases, and 11 bases lay between the germline ends. The CDR3 runs to 12 residues. DNA for the CDR3: TGTGCCAGCAGGCGTCAGGGAAACGAGCAGTACTTC. This gives the protein CASRRQGNEQYF.

This chain links TRBV11-2 with TRBJ2-1; the match to TRBD2 covers 10 bases. V lost 4 bases and J lost 6; bases outside the gene matches: 9. Germline V gene data show CDR1 as SGHAT and CDR2 as FQNNGV. This CDR3 contains 16 residues. The CDR3 loop reads CASSSRGAGGANEQFF. The CDR3 coding sequence is TGTGCCAGCAGCTCCCGAGGAGCGGGGGGGGCCAATGAGCAGTTCTTC.

In its sample, this clonotype was seen a few times. CDR3 coding DNA: TGCAGTGCTAGGGACAGGGGGCGCGTCGAGCAGTACTTC. As protein: CSARDRGRVEQYF. The rearrangement joins TRBV20-1 to TRBJ2-7; 11 bases align to TRBD1. The V and J ends lost 3 bases and 6 bases, in that order; junction bases with no gene match: 4. Germline CDR1 DFQATT, CDR2 SNEGSKA (reference sequence). The CDR3 length is 13 residues.

The table lists this clonotype with a few counts. This rearrangement joins TRBV18 to TRBJ1-1; TRBD1 matches 7 bases. The CDR3 has 17 residues. The ends lost 3 bases at V and 4 bases at J; junction bases unmatched: 14. Germline CDR1 and CDR2: KGHSH and LQKENI. The CDR3 DNA sequence: TGTGCCAGCTCACCTAACCCTGGGGGCGCAGGGGGCACTGAAGCTTTCTTT. Translating it yields CASSPNPGGAGGTEAFF.

Many counts were recorded for this clonotype. The gene calls are TRBV12-3 or TRBV12-4 and TRBJ2-2, with 9 bases fitting TRBD1. J was trimmed by 2 bases and V by 7 bases; bases with no gene match: 5. The CDR3 is made up of 15 amino acids. The CDR3: CASTGQGSNTGELFF. The CDR3 DNA sequence: TGTGCCAGCACCGGACAGGGGTCAAACACCGGGGAGCTGTTTTTT.

The V gene is TRBV20-1, the J gene TRBJ2-3; 9 bases line up with TRBD1. V was pared by 0 bases and J by 6 bases, with 10 bases of the junction left unmatched. Per the germline V gene, CDR1 is DFQATT and CDR2 is SNEGSKA (reference sequence). The CDR3 loop spans 16 amino acids. The CDR3 reads CSAREWDREETDTQYF. In nucleotides, the CDR3 is TGCAGTGCTAGAGAATGGGACAGGGAAGAAACGGATACGCAGTATTTT.

In this sample, this clonotype turned up many times. The chain recombines TRBV3-1 with TRBJ2-5; 12 nucleotides align to TRBD2. Trimming cost V 0 bases and J 3 bases; bases outside gene matches: 20. The CDR3 runs 22 residues. From germline, CDR1 is LGHDT and CDR2 YNNKEL (reference sequence). The CDR3 spells CASSQEAWLAGGHPTLKETQYF. CDR3 nucleotides: TGTGCCAGCAGCCAAGAAGCTTGGCTAGCGGGGGGGCACCCAACACTTAAAGAGACCCAGTACTTC.

The chain recombines TRBV6-6 with TRBJ1-1; D is possibly TRBD1 (5 bases). CDR1 MNHNY and CDR2 SVGAGI come from the germline V gene (reference sequence). The CDR3 covers 15 residues. The V gene lost 0 bases and the J gene lost 0 bases, with 8 bases spanning the gap. CDR3 DNA: TGTGCCAGCAGTTACTCAGACAGCTTGAACACTGAAGCTTTCTTT. Translated: CASSYSDSLNTEAFF.

This clonotype was recorded at least ten times. The chain combines TRBV12-3 or TRBV12-4 with TRBJ1-5; D is possibly TRBD1 (6 bases). The CDR3 is made up of 13 amino acids. The V gene lost 5 bases and the J gene lost 11 bases, with 16 bases spanning the gap. CDR3 residues: CASSPTGNGAQHF. CDR3 nucleotide sequence: TGTGCCAGCAGTCCTACAGGGAATGGGGCCCAGCATTTT.

There are many counts of this clonotype. The chain is built from TRBV7-3 and TRBJ1-6; possible D gene TRBD1, 6 bases. The CDR3 extends over 14 amino acids. The germline CDR1 and CDR2 sequences are SGHTA and FQGTGA. V was clipped by 4 bases and J by 6 bases, with 10 bases between them. The CDR3 region is CASSSGQLNSPLHF. The CDR3 bases are TGTGCCAGCAGCTCCGGACAGCTTAATTCACCCCTCCACTTT. The full variable domain, rest sourced from reference TRBV7-3 and TRBJ1-6, is GAGVSQTPSNKVTEKGKYVELRCDPISGHTALYWYRQSLGQGPEFLIYFQGTGAADDSGLPNDRFFAVRPEGSVSTLKIQRTERGDSAVYLCASSSGQLNSPLHFGNGTRLTVT.

This clonotype occurred many times. This chain joins TRBV7-2 and TRBJ1-2; 7 positions match TRBD1. The CDR3 runs 15 residues. CDR1 SGHTA and CDR2 FQGNSA come from the germline V gene. J gave up 5 bases and V 5 bases, and 11 bases lay outside the gene matches. CDR3 bases: TGTGCCAGCAGCCCGTCGACAGGGACTCCTTATGGCTACACCTTC. Translating gives CASSPSTGTPYGYTF.

This clonotype showed up just a few times. V usage is TRBV4-1 and J usage is TRBJ2-7; TRBD1 agrees at 12 bases. Germline CDR1 MGHRA, CDR2 YSYEKL. V lost 0 bases to trimming and J lost 7 bases; unmatched junction nucleotides: 16. The CDR3 is 19 amino acids. This CDR3 reads CASSQDRGTGGARVGEQYF. CDR3 sequence (DNA): TGCGCCAGCAGCCAAGATCGGGGGACAGGGGGCGCCCGGGTGGGAGAGCAGTACTTC.

This clonotype was seen many times. V is TRBV7-2 and J is TRBJ2-5; 9 nucleotides agree with TRBD1. The CDR3 sequence is 15 residues long. Germline-derived CDR1 and CDR2 are SGHTA and FQGNSA. J lost 5 bases, V lost 2 bases, and 6 bases had no gene match. The CDR3 region is CASSLTTGGYETQYF. CDR3 nucleotides: TGTGCCAGCAGCTTAACTACAGGGGGCTACGAGACCCAGTACTTC.

V gene TRBV20-1 combines with J gene TRBJ1-6; 9 nucleotides match TRBD1. The CDR3 extends over 14 amino acids. V lost 6 bases, J lost 9 bases, and 9 bases stayed unmatched. The germline CDR1 and CDR2 sequences are DFQATT and SNEGSKA (reference sequence). The chain's CDR3 is CSARPGTGTSPLHF. CDR3 in DNA: TGCAGTGCCCGGCCAGGGACAGGGACTTCACCCCTCCACTTT.

The count of this clonotype is one. The chain is built from TRBV7-9 and TRBJ2-7; the match to TRBD2 covers 9 bases. Per the germline V gene, CDR1 is SEHNR and CDR2 is FQNEAQ (reference sequence). This CDR3 contains 13 residues. CDR3 DNA: TGTGCTAGCGGGCGGGGGGGAACCTACGAGCAGTACTTC. Its translation is CASGRGGTYEQYF.

The chain links TRBV19 to TRBJ2-3; no clear D gene. The CDR3 is 12 amino acids. Germline V gene sequence: CDR1 LNHDA, CDR2 SQIVND (reference sequence). V was cut by 1 base and J by 3 bases, with 2 bases left in between. Here the CDR3 reads CASSIGTDTQYF. CDR3 in DNA: TGTGCCAGTAGTATAGGTACAGATACGCAGTATTTT.

The V gene is TRBV29-1, the J gene TRBJ1-6; no clear D. CDR1 is SQVTM, CDR2 ANQGSEA, per germline. The CDR3 extends over 14 amino acids. V was cut by 4 bases and J by 4 bases, with 11 bases left in between. Written as DNA, the CDR3 is TGCAGCGTTGCTGCGGGGAGTTATAATTCACCCCTCCACTTT. This codes for CSVAAGSYNSPLHF.

This clonotype was counted many times. The chain is built from TRBV4-3 and TRBJ1-1; no definite D call. The CDR3 contains 15 residues. CDR1 is LGHNA, CDR2 YSLEER, per germline. Trimming left V 3 bases short and J 1 base short, with 12 bases between. CDR3 bases: TGCGCCAGCAGCCAGGAATGGGTGCGGAACACTGAAGCTTTCTTT. Its protein product is CASSQEWVRNTEAFF.